A selection of T cell receptor beta chains follows, all from one sample in a study of response to subunit inactivated influenza vaccine. TCRdb redid the calling of the RT-PCR reads with MiXCR, one entry per CDR3 protein. Of roughly 710,000 distinct CDR3 sequences in the sample, around 15% were seen once. The sequences come from PBMCs from blood, collected roughly 15 days before vaccination. The receptors derive from a man in his fifties or sixties who received an inactivated influenza vaccine. The CDR3 runs from the conserved cysteine through the conserved F or W. A D gene is named only where the DNA matches it firmly. Clone sizes are given selectively: once, few, many, or a class where the clone is expanded.

>TRBJ1-1|TRBD1|NA|TRBV6-2/TRBV6-3
TGTGCCAGCGCCGGACAGGGGGAAGCTTTCTTT
CASAGQGEAFF
>TRBJ1-2|NA|NA|TRBV12-3/TRBV12-4
TGTGCCAGCAGTCCTCCAAGGGGGTATGGCTACACCTTC
CASSPPRGYGYTF
>TRBJ2-1|NA|many|TRBV10-1
TGCGCCAGCAGTGAATTCCAGGGCTCCTACAATGAGCAGTTCTTC
CASSEFQGSYNEQFF
>TRBJ2-1|NA|few|TRBV30
TGTGCCTGGGCCAGGGTCTCCTACAATGAGCAGTTCTTC
CAWARVSYNEQFF
>TRBJ2-3|NA|many|TRBV15
TGTGCCACCAGCAGAGAGGACGGGGGCGCAGATACGCAGTATTTT
CATSREDGGADTQYF
>TRBJ2-3|TRBD1|few|TRBV29-1
TGCAGCGTTTCGATTTCAGGGGGCTCCACAGATACGCAGTATTTT
CSVSISGGSTDTQYF
>TRBJ2-7|NA|few|TRBV7-6
TGTGCCAGCAGCGTCCCGGGTCCTTCCTACGAGCAGTACTTC
CASSVPGPSYEQYF
>TRBJ2-7|NA|once|TRBV7-9
TGTGCCAGCAGCCTAGGGACATGCTACGAGCAGTACTTC
CASSLGTCYEQYF
>TRBJ1-3|NA|few|TRBV7-2
TGTGCCAGCAGCTTAAGAACTCAGAGCTCTGGAAACACCATATATTTT
CASSLRTQSSGNTIYF
>TRBJ2-7|TRBD1|few|TRBV20-1
TGCAGTGCTAGGACGACAGGGAATAGCAACGAGCAGTACTTC
CSARTTGNSNEQYF
>TRBJ2-7|NA|few|TRBV5-1
TGCGCCAGCAGCTTAAATAGGGCTCCCTACGAGCAGTACTTC
CASSLNRAPYEQYF
>TRBJ1-4|NA|few|TRBV20-1
TGCAGTGCTATACCGGGACGGATTAATGAAAAACTGTTTTTT
CSAIPGRINEKLFF
>TRBJ2-7|TRBD1|few|TRBV20-1
TGCAGTGCTATCCTGACAGGGACCTACGAGCAGTACTTC
CSAILTGTYEQYF
>TRBJ1-1|NA|NA|TRBV7-8
TGTGCCAGCAGCCCCTTTAGGGGGGCTTTCACTGAAGCTTTCTTT
CASSPFRGAFTEAFF
>TRBJ1-1|NA|NA|TRBV12-3/TRBV12-4
TGTGCCAGCAGCGCACAGGTTAACACTGAAGCTTTCTTT
CASSAQVNTEAFF
>TRBJ2-7|TRBD1|few|TRBV5-1
TGCGCCAGCAGCTTGTACCCAACAGGGGACGTCACCTACGAGCAGTACTTC
CASSLYPTGDVTYEQYF
>TRBJ1-6|NA|few|TRBV7-2
TGTGCCAGCAGCTTCCCAGGGAATTCACCCCTCCACTTT
CASSFPGNSPLHF
>TRBJ2-7|TRBD2|few|TRBV7-8
TGTGCCAGCAGCTTAGCTAGGGCTAGCGGGAGGAACGAGCAGTACTTC
CASSLARASGRNEQYF
>TRBJ1-2|TRBD1|few|TRBV2
TGTGCCAGCAGTCGGGACAGGGGGAGTGAAGGCTACACCTTC
CASSRDRGSEGYTF
>TRBJ2-2|NA|many|TRBV7-9
TGTGCCAGCAGCTCCACGAACACCGGGGAGCTGTTTTTT
CASSSTNTGELFF
>TRBJ2-7|TRBD1|NA|TRBV7-9
TGTGCCAGCAGCTTCGATACAGGGGACGAGCAGTACTTC
CASSFDTGDEQYF
>TRBJ2-7|NA|many|TRBV12-3/TRBV12-4
TGTGCCAGCAGTGCAGGGGAATCCTACGAGCAGTACTTC
CASSAGESYEQYF
>TRBJ2-7|TRBD2|few|TRBV7-8
TGTGCCAGCAGTTCATACATAGCGGGAGCTTCAGGGGAGCAGTACTTC
CASSSYIAGASGEQYF
>TRBJ1-1|NA|many|TRBV20-1
TGCAGTGCTTGTGCGCAGCTTAACACTGAAGCTTTCTTT
CSACAQLNTEAFF
>TRBJ2-4|NA|NA|TRBV7-2
TGTGCCAGCAGCTCAGGACAGTCAGCCAAAAACATTCAGTACTTC
CASSSGQSAKNIQYF
>TRBJ1-1|NA|NA|TRBV29-1
TGCGGGGCCAGGAACACTGAAGCTTTCTTT
CGARNTEAFF
>TRBJ2-1|TRBD2|many|TRBV4-1
TGCGCCAGCAGCCATCCCCCGGGACTAAGCAGTGAGCAGTTCTTC
CASSHPPGLSSEQFF
>TRBJ1-5|TRBD1|NA|TRBV6-2/TRBV6-3
TGTGCCAGCAGACCGAACAGGGGGCTAGGACAGCCCCAGCATTTT
CASRPNRGLGQPQHF
>TRBJ2-7|TRBD1|NA|TRBV12-3/TRBV12-4
TGTGCCAGCAGTTCACAGGGGGTCCCCTACGAGCAGTACTTC
CASSSQGVPYEQYF
>TRBJ2-7|TRBD2|few|TRBV7-2
TGTGCCAGCAGCCAGGAAGCAATAGCGGGGTTCTACGAGCAGTACTTC
CASSQEAIAGFYEQYF
>TRBJ2-7|TRBD2|once|TRBV12-3/TRBV12-4
TGTGCCAGCAGTATAAGAACTCTAACGGGGGGCGAGCAGTACTTC
CASSIRTLTGGEQYF
>TRBJ2-3|NA|NA|TRBV6-5
TGTGCCAGCACGTCGGGCACAGATACGCAGTATTTT
CASTSGTDTQYF
>TRBJ2-3|NA|NA|TRBV2
TGTGCCAGCAGGGAGCTAGGGGGGGGCACAGATACGCAGTATTTT
CASRELGGGTDTQYF
>TRBJ1-1|NA|NA|TRBV19
TGTGCCAGTAGTATCGGATACAGAGAAGTGAACACTGAAGCTTTCTTT
CASSIGYREVNTEAFF
>TRBJ2-1|TRBD2|few|TRBV12-3/TRBV12-4
TGTGCCAGCAGCTCGACTAGCGGGTACTCCTACAATGAGCAGTTCTTC
CASSSTSGYSYNEQFF
>TRBJ2-4|NA|NA|TRBV6-2/TRBV6-3
TGTGCCAGCAGTTACTCTGGCAGCCGAAACATTCAGTACTTC
CASSYSGSRNIQYF
>TRBJ2-5|NA|NA|TRBV20-1
TGCAGTGCCTCGGACACCGGGACGCCCGAGACCCAGTACTTC
CSASDTGTPETQYF
>TRBJ1-4|NA|few|TRBV7-2
TGTGCCAGCAGCTTCCAAGGGGCGAATGAAAAACTGTTTTTT
CASSFQGANEKLFF
>TRBJ2-7|TRBD2|many|TRBV7-6
TGTGCCAGCAGCTTAACTAGCGTCACCTACGAGCAGTACTTC
CASSLTSVTYEQYF
>TRBJ2-3|NA|many|TRBV5-1
TGCGCCAGCAGCCCTCCCTGGACAGATACGCAGTATTTT
CASSPPWTDTQYF
>TRBJ2-1|TRBD2|few|TRBV4-2
TGTGCCAGCAGCCACCTACTAGCGGGGGGGCTCGGACTTGTGAATGAGCAGTTCTTC
CASSHLLAGGLGLVNEQFF
>TRBJ2-1|TRBD1|few|TRBV28
TGTGCCAGCAGTAACCCGGGACAGGCCTACAATGAGCAGTTCTTC
CASSNPGQAYNEQFF
>TRBJ1-2|TRBD1|NA|TRBV29-1
TGCAGCGTTGAACAGGGGGCAAACTATGGCTACACCTTC
CSVEQGANYGYTF
>TRBJ2-5|TRBD2|few|TRBV24-1
TGTGCCACCTCAGCGGGAGGGGAGACCCAGTACTTC
CATSAGGETQYF
>TRBJ1-4|TRBD1|NA|TRBV3-1
TGTGCCAGCAGCCAAGGGGACAGAGAAAAACTGTTTTTT
CASSQGDREKLFF
>TRBJ1-1|TRBD1|many|TRBV4-1
TGCGCCAGCAGCCCACTGGACAGGGGGTCAGTCACTGAAGCTTTCTTT
CASSPLDRGSVTEAFF
>TRBJ2-5|TRBD2|few|TRBV7-2
TGTGCCAGCAGCTATACTAGCGGGAGAGAGACCCAGTACTTC
CASSYTSGRETQYF
>TRBJ2-1|NA|once|TRBV5-1
TGCGCCAGCAGCCCGACTAGTTGGAATGAGCAGTTCTTC
CASSPTSWNEQFF
>TRBJ2-5|NA|NA|TRBV5-1
TGCGCCAGCAAAGAGGGGAGCACCTCAACGGAGACCCAGTACTTC
CASKEGSTSTETQYF
>TRBJ2-3|NA|NA|TRBV7-3
TGTGCCAGCAGCTTAACGGGGCGGAGGACAGATACGCAGTATTTT
CASSLTGRRTDTQYF